The T cell receptor (beta chain) under discussion was sequenced for a study of blood T cell repertoires in COVID-19. This clone was counted once. In the original analysis: Amplification of reference gene primers provided the estimated nucleated cell counts. TCRdb's table, derived via immunoSEQ multiplex PCR, lists solely in-frame clones and lacks some. V and J calls and clone size are as listed in that table; D and trimming were resolved from the DNA. This sample has 150,000 to 200,000 clones, with 86% found just once. CDR3 size: 14 residues. Germline V lookup: CDR1 SQVTM, CDR2 ANQGSEA. V was clipped by 4 bases and J by 4 bases; unmatched bases: 2.

V and J are TRBV29-1 and TRBJ2-2, with 11 bases matching TRBD2. The sample consisted of peripheral blood. The clonotype comes from a woman of 80 years or more in a cohort sampled during active or convalescent COVID-19. The CDR3 DNA is TGCAGCGTTGCTACTAGCGGGGGCACCGGGGAGCTGTTTTTT. Its translation is CSVATSGGTGELFF.